This T cell receptor (beta chain) was captured by sequencing in a study of blood T cell repertoires in COVID-19. Libraries were prepared by immunoSEQ multiplex PCR; TCRdb keeps only in-frame clonotypes and omits some of them. The table has tens of thousands of clones, around 82% seen once. This clone was recorded once. With V trimmed by 0 bases and J by 4 bases, 11 bases remained unmatched. The CDR3 totals 18 residues. Germline CDR1 is SGHRS and CDR2 is YFSETQ. Sequenced sample: peripheral blood. This clonotype originated in a man aged 50-60 years with active COVID-19. The chain uses TRBV5-1 and TRBJ2-1; 9 nucleotides match TRBD2. The CDR3 DNA reads as TGCGCCAGCAGCTTGGTTAGGTTGGAGACTAGCGGTTACAATGAGCAGTTCTTC. It is translated as CASSLVRLETSGYNEQFF.